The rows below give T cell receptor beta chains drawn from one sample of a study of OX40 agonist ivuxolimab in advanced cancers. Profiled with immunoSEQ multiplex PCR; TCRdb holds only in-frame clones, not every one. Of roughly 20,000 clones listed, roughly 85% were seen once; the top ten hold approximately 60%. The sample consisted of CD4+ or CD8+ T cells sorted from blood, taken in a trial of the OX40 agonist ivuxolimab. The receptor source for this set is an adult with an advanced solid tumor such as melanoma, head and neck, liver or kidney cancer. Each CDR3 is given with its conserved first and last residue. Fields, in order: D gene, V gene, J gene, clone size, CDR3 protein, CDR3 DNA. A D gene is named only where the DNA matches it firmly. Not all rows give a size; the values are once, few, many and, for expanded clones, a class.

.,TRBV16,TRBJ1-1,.,CASSQQGIEAFF,TGTGCCAGCAGCCAACAAGGGATTGAAGCTTTCTTT
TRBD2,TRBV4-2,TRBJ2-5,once,CASSQGLAPETQYF,TGTGCCAGCAGCCAAGGACTAGCGCCAGAGACCCAGTACTTC
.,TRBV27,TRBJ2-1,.,CASSLRLGSYNEQFF,TGTGCCAGCAGTTTACGCCTTGGCAGTTACAATGAGCAGTTCTTC
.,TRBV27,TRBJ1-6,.,CASSYSTGEPLHF,TGTGCCAGCAGTTACTCCACTGGGGAACCCCTCCACTTT
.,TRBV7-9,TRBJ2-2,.,CASSPARAGAFTGELFF,TGTGCCAGCAGCCCAGCTCGGGCAGGGGCTTTCACCGGGGAGCTGTTTTTT
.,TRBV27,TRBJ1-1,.,CASSSVGLNTEAFF,TGTGCCAGCAGTTCGGTGGGGTTGAACACTGAAGCTTTCTTT
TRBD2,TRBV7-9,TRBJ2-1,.,CASSLVEGIGRGEQFF,TGTGCCAGCAGCTTAGTCGAAGGGATAGGGAGGGGTGAGCAGTTCTTC
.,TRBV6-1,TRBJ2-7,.,CASTRNPYEQYF,TGTGCCAGCACGAGAAATCCATACGAGCAGTACTTC
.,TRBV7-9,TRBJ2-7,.,CASSFGSSYEQYF,TGTGCCAGCAGCTTTGGGAGTTCCTACGAGCAGTACTTC
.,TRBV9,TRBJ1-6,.,CASSVGPGNSPLHF,TGTGCCAGCAGCGTAGGACCTGGGAATTCACCCCTCCACTTT
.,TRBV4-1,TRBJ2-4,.,CASSQQGLGNIQYF,TGCGCCAGCAGCCAGCAGGGATTGGGAAACATTCAGTACTTC
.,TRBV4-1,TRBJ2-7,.,CASSQARGREQYF,TGCGCCAGCAGCCAAGCCCGGGGCCGCGAGCAGTACTTC